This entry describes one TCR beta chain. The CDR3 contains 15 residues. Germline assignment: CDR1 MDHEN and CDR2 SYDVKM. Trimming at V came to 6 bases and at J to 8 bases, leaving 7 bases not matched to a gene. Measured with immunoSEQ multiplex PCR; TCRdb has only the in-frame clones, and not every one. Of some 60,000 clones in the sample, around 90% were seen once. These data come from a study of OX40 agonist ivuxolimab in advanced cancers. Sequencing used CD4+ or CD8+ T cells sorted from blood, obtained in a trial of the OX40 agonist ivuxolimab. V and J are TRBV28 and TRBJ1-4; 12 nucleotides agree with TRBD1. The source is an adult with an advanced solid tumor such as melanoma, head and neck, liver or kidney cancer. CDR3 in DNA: TGTGCCAGCAGATCCCTTGGGACAGGGGGCGAAAAACTGTTTTTT. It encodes CASRSLGTGGEKLFF.